This T cell receptor (beta chain) came from a study of blood T cell repertoires in COVID-19. The germline CDR1 and CDR2 sequences are KGHSH and LQKENI. The CDR3 spans 14 residues. The V end was cut by 6 bases, the J end by 2 bases, with 13 bases between. Generated by immunoSEQ multiplex PCR, the TCRdb table keeps only in-frame clones and is missing some. The sample records about 350,000 clones, around nine tenths being singletons. The source is a woman aged 30 to 39 who had been exposed to COVID-19. What was sequenced was PBMCs or T cells enriched from blood (not recorded which). V and J are TRBV18 and TRBJ2-5, with a weak D call TRBD1 (6 bases). CDR3 in amino acids: CASSAQGRQETQYF. The CDR3 nucleotides are TGTGCCAGCTCTGCACAGGGTCGGCAAGAGACCCAGTACTTC.